The following is a TCR beta chain sequence with its context. Antigen unknown. V lost 2 bases and J lost 4, with 6 bases in between. The CDR3 length is 13 residues. Germline V CDR1 and CDR2: MGHRA, YSYEKL. CD4+ cells underwent separation, giving CD45RA+ naive and CD45RA-negative memory subsets. This sample stems from a study of shared clonotypes between healthy human individuals. Findings and limits, study-wide: Deeper or shallower sequencing was expected to change how clonotypes are shared among donors. In this cohort, only blood was sampled, and tissue repertoires likely differ.

In the authors' workflow: From ImmunoSEQ came sequences covering only the junction and carrying no quality scores, so filtering differed. Profiled with immunoSEQ multiplex PCR; TCRdb holds only in-frame clones, not every one. For V, J and clone size, that table is used; D and trimming come from the DNA. In the table there are 2 million to 2.5 million clones, approximately 96% of which are singletons. Material for sequencing was naive CD4+ T cells sorted from blood. Subset specified: CD45RA+ positively selected. The source of this sequence is a man aged 18 to 29 in good health. The chain carries TRBV4-1 and TRBJ1-5; D remains ambiguous. The chain's CDR3 is CASSQIPNQPQHF. The CDR3 DNA follows: TGCGCCAGCAGCCAAATCCCGAATCAGCCCCAGCATTTT.